This T cell receptor beta chain was documented in a study of cytomegalovirus exposure and HLA in healthy donors. Notes on the study in general: Over 150 TCR beta chains were listed as cytomegalovirus-associated. According to a later analysis, TCR clusters from the first cohort tended to co-occur in the 120 or so validation repertoires. Per published reports, the classifier diagnosed cytomegalovirus status with high specificity and sensitivity. Specificity for CMV antigens was confirmed in vitro for a few of the CMV-associated chains.

As for this clone: Its target is not known.

The germline gives CDR1 SGHVS, CDR2 FQNEAQ. CDR3 length: 17 residues. Trimming removed 0 bases from V and 6 bases from J; junction bases left unmatched: 8. Sequenced by immunoSEQ multiplex PCR; TCRdb stores in-frame clones only, minus some. The sample carries approximately 150,000 clones, 84% recorded once. The source material was PBMCs. The receptor was derived from a man under 40 in good health and CMV-seropositive. V is TRBV7-8 and J is TRBJ1-2, with 12 positions matching TRBD1. CDR3 in DNA: TGTGCCAGCAGCTTAGCCGGGACAGGGGGCGCGAGAAATGGCTACACCTTC. It specifies CASSLAGTGGARNGYTF.